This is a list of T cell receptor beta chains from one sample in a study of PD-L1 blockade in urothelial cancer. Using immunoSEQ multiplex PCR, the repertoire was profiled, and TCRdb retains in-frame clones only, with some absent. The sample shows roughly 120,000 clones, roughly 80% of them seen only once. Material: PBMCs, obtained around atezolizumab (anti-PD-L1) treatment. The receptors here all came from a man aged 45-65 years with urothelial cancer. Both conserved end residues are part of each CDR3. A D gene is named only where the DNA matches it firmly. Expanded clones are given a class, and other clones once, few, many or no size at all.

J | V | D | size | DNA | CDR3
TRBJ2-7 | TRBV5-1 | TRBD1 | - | TGCGCCAGCAGCTTACAGGGGCGCGAGCAGTACTTC | CASSLQGREQYF
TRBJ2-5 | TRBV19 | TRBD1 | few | TGTGCCAGTAGTATACAGGGGGCAGGAGAGACCCAGTACTTC | CASSIQGAGETQYF
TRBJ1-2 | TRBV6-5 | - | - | TGTGCCAGCAGTTACACCCAGTCCGGGGCTAACTATGGCTACACCTTC | CASSYTQSGANYGYTF
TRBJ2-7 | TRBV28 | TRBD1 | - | TGTGCCAGCGCCGGGACAGCCTACGAGCAGTACTTC | CASAGTAYEQYF
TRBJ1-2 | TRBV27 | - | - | TGTGCCAGCAGCCGGGTCGGGAACTATGGCTACACCTTC | CASSRVGNYGYTF
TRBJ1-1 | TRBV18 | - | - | TGTGCCAGCGAAAAGACAGGTTACACTGAAGCTTTCTTT | CASEKTGYTEAFF
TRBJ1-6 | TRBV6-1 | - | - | TGTGCCAGCAGTAGGAGGGATCGGTCACCCCTCCACTTT | CASSRRDRSPLHF
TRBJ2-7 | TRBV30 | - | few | TGTGCCTGGAGTCACCGGAGGGCCTACGAGCAGTACTTC | CAWSHRRAYEQYF
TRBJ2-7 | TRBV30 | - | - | TGTGCCTGGAGGTTGCAGGGTTCCTACGAGCAGTACTTC | CAWRLQGSYEQYF
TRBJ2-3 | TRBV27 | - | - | TGTGCCAGCAGTTCGCGTCAAGTTTGGGCCCGGAGCACAGATACGCAGTATTTT | CASSSRQVWARSTDTQYF
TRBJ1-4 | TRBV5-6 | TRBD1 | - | TGTGCCAGCAGCTTACGGACAGGGGCTAATGAAAAACTGTTTTTT | CASSLRTGANEKLFF
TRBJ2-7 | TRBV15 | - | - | TGTGCCACCAGCATCGACAGGTTCCTCTCCTACGAGCAGTACTTC | CATSIDRFLSYEQYF
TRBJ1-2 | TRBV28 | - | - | TGTGCCAGCAGTTTCCCCCAACGGGGCTACACCTTC | CASSFPQRGYTF
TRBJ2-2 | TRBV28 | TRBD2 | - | TGTGCCAGCAGGGTTAGCGGGAGCAACACCGGGGAGCTGTTTTTT | CASRVSGSNTGELFF
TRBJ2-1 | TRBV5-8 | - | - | TGTGCCAGCAGCTTGGCCGTGGGAGTGGTTAGTTATGAGCAGTTCTTC | CASSLAVGVVSYEQFF
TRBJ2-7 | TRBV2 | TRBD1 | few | TGTGCCAGCAGTCGAGGACAGGGGGTAGTCGAGCAGTACTTC | CASSRGQGVVEQYF
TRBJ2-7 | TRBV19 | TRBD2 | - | TGTGCCAGTAGTATGACTAGCGGGAGACTCAACGAGCAGTACTTC | CASSMTSGRLNEQYF
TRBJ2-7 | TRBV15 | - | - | TGTGCCACCAGCAGAGATCGGTCTTTTAGCTCCTACGAGCAGTACTTC | CATSRDRSFSSYEQYF
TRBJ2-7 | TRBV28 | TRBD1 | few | TGTGCCAGCAGGGAACCAGGGGGCGCTTCCTACGAGCAGTACTTC | CASREPGGASYEQYF
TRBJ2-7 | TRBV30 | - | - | TGTGCCTGGAGTCCCGGTCCTAGCTCCTACGAGCAGTACTTC | CAWSPGPSSYEQYF
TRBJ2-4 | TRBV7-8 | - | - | TGTGCCAGCAGCTTAGACGGCCGAGTTTCTAGGCCTCGGATTCAGTACTTC | CASSLDGRVSRPRIQYF
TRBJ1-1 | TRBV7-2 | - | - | TGTGCCAGCAGCTTAGTAAGTCGGAGTCCCACTGAAGCTTTCTTT | CASSLVSRSPTEAFF